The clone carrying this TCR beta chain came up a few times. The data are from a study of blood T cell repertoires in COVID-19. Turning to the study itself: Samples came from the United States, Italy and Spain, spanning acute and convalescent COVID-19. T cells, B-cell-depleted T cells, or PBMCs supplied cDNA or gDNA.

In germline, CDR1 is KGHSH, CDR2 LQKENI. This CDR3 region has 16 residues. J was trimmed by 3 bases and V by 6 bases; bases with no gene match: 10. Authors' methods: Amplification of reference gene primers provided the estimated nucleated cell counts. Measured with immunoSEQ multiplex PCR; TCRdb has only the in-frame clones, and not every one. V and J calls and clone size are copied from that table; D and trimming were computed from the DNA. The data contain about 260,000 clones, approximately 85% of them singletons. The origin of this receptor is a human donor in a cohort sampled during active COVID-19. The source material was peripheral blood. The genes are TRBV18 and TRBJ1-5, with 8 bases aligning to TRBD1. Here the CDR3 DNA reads TGTGCCAGCTCCCGAGAGCAGGGGGCGAACAATCAGCCCCAGCATTTT. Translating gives CASSREQGANNQPQHF.